This TCR beta chain came from a study of Ad26.COV2.S vaccination and SARS-CoV-2 variants. Study summary: Intramuscularly, Ad26.COV2.S was given either once or twice, 56 days apart.

Only in-frame clones appear in the TCRdb table, and some are missing; sequencing was by immunoSEQ multiplex PCR. The sample yields 350,000 to 400,000 clones, about 85% seen once. V was clipped by 5 bases and J by 0 bases, with 12 bases between them. This CDR3 has 14 amino acids. The germline V gene encodes CDR1 SGHRS and CDR2 YFSETQ. This clone was seen only once. What it binds is not known. Stated treatment: about 20 received Ad26.COV2.S at low or high dose, single or two shots; roughly five received placebo; per-sample allocation not given. Sample collection was performed on day 63 after the first vaccine or placebo injection. In Boston, the donor was an adult between 18-55 years of age. General study points: Vaccinees and placebo recipients showed similar non-spike TCR breadth.

This specimen consisted of peripheral blood, obtained in a trial of Ad26.COV2.S vaccine versus placebo. The receptor's source is a person between 18 and 59 years old who received the Ad26.COV2.S COVID-19 vaccine or a placebo. V gene TRBV5-1 combines with J gene TRBJ2-7; a weak D match, TRBD2 (5 bases). Here the CDR3 reads CASRLGESSYEQYF. The CDR3 nucleotides are TGCGCCAGCAGGCTGGGAGAGAGCTCCTACGAGCAGTACTTC.